These 14 T cell receptor beta chains share one sample of origin, sequenced in a study of shared clonotypes between healthy human individuals. Here immunoSEQ multiplex PCR was the method, and the copy in TCRdb shows in-frame clones only, minus some. This table holds more than 1.2 million clones, 97% to 99% found once. The material sequenced was naive CD4+ T cells sorted from blood. Described subset: CD45RA+ positively selected. The receptor set was obtained from a man aged 25-45 years in good health.

The rearrangement links TRBV10-3 to TRBJ1-2; D is undetermined. The CDR3 spans 18 residues. V gave up 6 bases and J gave up 0 bases, with 23 bases separating them. Looked up from germline, CDR1 is ENHRY and CDR2 is SYGVKD. The CDR3 region has the DNA TGTGCCATCAGCAATCCAGATCGGCCCCGCCAGGCTAACTATGGCTACACCTTC. This gives the protein CAISNPDRPRQANYGYTF.

The chain recombines TRBV5-6 with TRBJ2-1, with D unclear. V was shortened by 0 bases and J by 0 bases, with 10 bases between the two germline ends. Germline V gene lookup returns CDR1 SGHDT and CDR2 YYEEEE. The CDR3 extends over 16 amino acids. CDR3 coding DNA: TGTGCCAGCAGCTTGGGGACGGGCCTCTCCTACAATGAGCAGTTCTTC. This encodes CASSLGTGLSYNEQFF. Supplemented by reference TRBV5-6 and TRBJ2-1, the full variable domain reads DAGVTQSPTHLIKTRGQQVTLRCSPKSGHDTVSWYQQALGQGPQFIFQYYEEEERQRGNFPDRFSGHQFPNYSSELNVNALLLGDSALYLCASSLGTGLSYNEQFFGPGTRLTVL.

This chain's CDR3 is CASSPDRGEKLFF. CDR3 in DNA: TGTGCCAGCAGCCCGGACAGGGGTGAAAAACTGTTTTTT. The genes are TRBV9 and TRBJ1-4, with TRBD1 identical over 9 bases. CDR3 length: 13 amino acids. Germline V gives CDR1 SGDLS, CDR2 YYNGEE. Trimming took 4 bases from V and 7 from J; bases not matched to a gene: 2.

The rearrangement links TRBV6-5 to TRBJ2-7, with D unclear. The ends were cut back, 2 bases at V and 3 bases at J, with 5 bases in the middle. CDR1 is MNHEY, CDR2 SVGAGI, per germline. The CDR3 runs 12 residues. CDR3 in amino acids: CASSYNFYEQYF. The DNA for the CDR3 is TGTGCCAGCAGTTACAACTTCTACGAGCAGTACTTC.

V and J are TRBV11-1 and TRBJ2-5; D gene unclear. V shed 3 bases and J shed 5 bases, with 7 bases lying between them. The V gene's germline CDR1 is SGHAT and CDR2 FQDESV (reference sequence). This CDR3 is built from 12 residues. CDR3 residues: CASSLVRETQYF. The DNA for the CDR3 is TGTGCCAGCAGCTTGGTTCGGGAGACCCAGTACTTC.

This rearrangement joins TRBV19 to TRBJ2-2, with D perhaps TRBD2 (6 bases). V shed 5 bases and J shed 3 bases, with 10 bases lying between them. The germline V gene has CDR1 LNHDA and CDR2 SQIVND (reference sequence). The CDR3 is 14 amino acids. CDR3 amino acids: CASSPPGDTGELFF. DNA of the CDR3: TGTGCCAGTAGTCCGCCGGGAGACACCGGGGAGCTGTTTTTT.

The chain is built from TRBV4-1 and TRBJ2-1, with D hard to call. The CDR3 has 15 amino acids. V lost 0 bases to trimming and J lost 2 bases, with 8 bases between them. Per the germline V gene, CDR1 is MGHRA and CDR2 is YSYEKL. This CDR3 is CASSQDVNPYNEQFF. The CDR3 region has the DNA TGCGCCAGCAGCCAAGATGTCAACCCCTACAATGAGCAGTTCTTC.

The rearrangement links TRBV28 to TRBJ1-2, with 7 bases fitting TRBD1. Looked up from germline, CDR1 is MDHEN and CDR2 is SYDVKM. The CDR3 totals 14 residues. V lost 8 bases, J lost 7 bases, and 13 bases stayed unmatched. The DNA of the CDR3 is TGTGCCAGCGCACGGGACAGCGTTCTCGCTGGCTACACCTTC. This encodes CASARDSVLAGYTF.

The J gene is TRBJ2-7, the V gene TRBV5-1, with TRBD1 matching over 10 bases. The CDR3 totals 16 residues. Germline trimming cut 4 bases from V and 4 bases from J; bases unmatched to any gene: 11. CDR1 is SGHRS, CDR2 YFSETQ, per germline. The CDR3 here is CASSRDGTGVLYEQYF. CDR3 nucleotide sequence: TGCGCCAGCAGCCGGGATGGGACAGGGGTTTTGTACGAGCAGTACTTC.

The chain is built from TRBV9 and TRBJ1-2; perhaps TRBD1 as D (5 bases). CDR1 is SGDLS, CDR2 YYNGEE, per germline. Trimming removed 1 base from V and 2 bases from J, with 9 bases in between. The CDR3 loop spans 14 amino acids. The CDR3 sequence is CASSVTGQNYGYTF. The CDR3, as DNA: TGTGCCAGCAGCGTAACGGGGCAGAACTATGGCTACACCTTC.

The chain is built from TRBV9 and TRBJ2-3, with D perhaps matching TRBD1 (6 bases). The CDR3 runs to 17 residues. V gave up 4 bases and J gave up 1 base, with 19 bases separating them. Per germline, CDR1 SGDLS and CDR2 YYNGEE. The CDR3 nucleotides read TGTGCCAGCAGCAACTTCTTAGAGCAGGGGCGCACAGATACGCAGTATTTT. Protein sequence: CASSNFLEQGRTDTQYF.

The gene calls are TRBV10-2 and TRBJ2-7; no firm D call. Germline V gives CDR1 WSHSY, CDR2 SAAADI. The length of the CDR3 is 14 residues. Trimming pared 4 bases from V and 7 bases from J, leaving 17 bases between. In DNA form, the CDR3 reads TGCGCCAGCAGTGTCGGCAGGCGGTCTGTGGAGCAGTACTTC. Its protein is CASSVGRRSVEQYF.

V usage is TRBV6-1 and J usage is TRBJ1-5, with D maybe TRBD1 (5 bases). V was shortened by 9 bases and J by 1 base, with 13 bases between the two germline ends. CDR3 length equals 14 residues. The germline CDR1 and CDR2 sequences are MNHNS and SASEGT. CDR3 DNA: TGTGCCAGTCGGTGGGGGTTAAGCAATCAGCCCCAGCATTTT. Translation gives CASRWGLSNQPQHF.

This clone was recorded once. The chain links TRBV7-7 to TRBJ2-3; TRBD2 matches 14 bases. Unmatched junction bases numbered 6, after V lost 5 bases and J lost 8 bases. The germline V gene has CDR1 SSHAT and CDR2 FNYEAQ (reference sequence). This CDR3 is 15 amino acids long. CDR3 loop: CASSPGLAGEFTQYF. Written as DNA, the CDR3 is TGTGCCAGCAGCCCGGGACTAGCGGGAGAATTTACGCAGTATTTT.